This T cell receptor beta chain was retrieved from a study of identical twins. The V end was cut by 6 bases, the J end by 8 bases, with 20 bases between. The germline gives CDR1 MDHEN, CDR2 SYDVKM. The CDR3 extends over 15 amino acids. One entry per CDR3 protein, called by TCRdb with MiXCR from the 5' RACE reads. The sample carries hundreds of thousands of distinct CDR3 sequences, roughly a tenth recorded once. Sequencing was performed on memory (CD45RO+) T cells sorted from blood. The chain is built from TRBV28 and TRBJ2-1; TRBD1 might be the D (6 bases). This TCR was recovered from a woman aged 18-29 years in good health. The CDR3 DNA follows: TGTGCCAGCAGCCCGAGGGGGTACAAAATCTATGAGCAGTTCTTC. Translation: CASSPRGYKIYEQFF.